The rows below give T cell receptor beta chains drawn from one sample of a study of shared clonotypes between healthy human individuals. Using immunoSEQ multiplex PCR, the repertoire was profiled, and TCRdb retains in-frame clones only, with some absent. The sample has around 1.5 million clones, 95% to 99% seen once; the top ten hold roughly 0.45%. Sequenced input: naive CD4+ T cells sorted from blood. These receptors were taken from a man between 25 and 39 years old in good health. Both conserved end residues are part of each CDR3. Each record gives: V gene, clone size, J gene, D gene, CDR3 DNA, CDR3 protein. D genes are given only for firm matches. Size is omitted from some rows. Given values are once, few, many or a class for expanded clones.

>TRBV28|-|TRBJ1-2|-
TGTGCCAGCAGTTTGACTATATCCAAGTATGGCTACACCTTC
CASSLTISKYGYTF
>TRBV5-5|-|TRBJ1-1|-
TGTGCCAGCAGCTTGATGTTCCAGGGCGGAACTGAAGCTTTCTTT
CASSLMFQGGTEAFF
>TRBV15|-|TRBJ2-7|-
TGTGCCACCAGCAGAGTCTCCAGTCCCTCCAGCTCCTACGAGCAGTACTTC
CATSRVSSPSSSYEQYF
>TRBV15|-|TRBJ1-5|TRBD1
TGTGCCACCAGCGCTGTAAGGGGGCTGCAGCCCCAGCATTTT
CATSAVRGLQPQHF
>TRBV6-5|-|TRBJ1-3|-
TGTGCCAGCAGGGGGACTGGAAACACCATATATTTT
CASRGTGNTIYF
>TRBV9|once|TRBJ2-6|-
TGTGCCAGCAGCGTAGCCGCGGCAGCCAACGTCCTGACTTTC
CASSVAAAANVLTF
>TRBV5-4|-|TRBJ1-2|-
TGTGCCAGCAGCTCAACAGCTAACTATGGCTACACCTTC
CASSSTANYGYTF
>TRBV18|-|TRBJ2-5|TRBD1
TGTGCCAGCTCACCACAAGGACAGGGGGCACGGGAGACCCAGTACTTC
CASSPQGQGARETQYF
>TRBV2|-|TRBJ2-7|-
TGTGCCAGCAGTGATTGGGGTAGCGAGCAGTACTTC
CASSDWGSEQYF
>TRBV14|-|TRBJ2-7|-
TGTGCCAGCAGCCAGTACACCTCCTACGAGCAGTACTTC
CASSQYTSYEQYF
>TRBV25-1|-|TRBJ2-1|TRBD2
TGTGCCAGCTCACGACTAGCGGGAGAGATCGCCGAGCAGTTCTTC
CASSRLAGEIAEQFF
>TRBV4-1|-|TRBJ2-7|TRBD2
TGCGCCAGCAGCCAAGATACTAGCGGGACGGGAGAGCAGTACTTC
CASSQDTSGTGEQYF
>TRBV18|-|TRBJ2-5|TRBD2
TGTGCCAGCTCACCTTTCCCTAGCGGGATACAAGAGACCCAGTACTTC
CASSPFPSGIQETQYF
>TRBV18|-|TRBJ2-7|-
TGTGCCAGCTCACAGGATAGTATCGGCGAGCAGTACTTC
CASSQDSIGEQYF
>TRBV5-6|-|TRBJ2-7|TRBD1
TGTGCCAGCAGCTCGACAGGGGGCTGGTCCTACGAGCAGTACTTC
CASSSTGGWSYEQYF
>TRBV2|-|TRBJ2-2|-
TGTGCCACCTCACACGACACCGGGGAGCTGTTTTTT
CATSHDTGELFF
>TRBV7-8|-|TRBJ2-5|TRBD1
TGTGCCAGCAGCTTAGTGGGCAGGGGGTCCGAGACCCAGTACTTC
CASSLVGRGSETQYF
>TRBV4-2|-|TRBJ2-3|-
TGTGCCAGCAGCCAAGATGGTGGTCGTAGCAGGACTAGCACAGATACGCAGTATTTT
CASSQDGGRSRTSTDTQYF
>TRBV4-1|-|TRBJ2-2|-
TGCGCCAGCAGCCACCTAATTCTGGGAGCGGCACCCACCGGGGAGCTGTTTTTT
CASSHLILGAAPTGELFF
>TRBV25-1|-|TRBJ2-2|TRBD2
TGTGCCAGCAGTGGGGTAGCGGGAGAGTCCGGGGAGCTGTTTTTT
CASSGVAGESGELFF
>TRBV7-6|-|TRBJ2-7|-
TGTGCCAGCAGCTTAGCCCAGGGCGTAACCTACGAGCAGTACTTC
CASSLAQGVTYEQYF
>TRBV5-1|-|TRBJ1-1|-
TGCGCCAGCAGCACACCCGGCGGAGGGGGGAACACTGAAGCTTTCTTT
CASSTPGGGGNTEAFF
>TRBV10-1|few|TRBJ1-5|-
TGCGCCAGCAGTGCATTCCGGAGCAATCAGCCCCAGCATTTT
CASSAFRSNQPQHF
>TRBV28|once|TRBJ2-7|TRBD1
TGTGCCAGCACCTACAGGGGCTACGAGCAGTACTTC
CASTYRGYEQYF
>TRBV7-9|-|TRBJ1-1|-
TGTGCCAGCAGGGCCGGGGGATCTGAAGCTTTCTTT
CASRAGGSEAFF
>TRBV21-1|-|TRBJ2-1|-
TGTGCTAGCGGGAGCGTTGTCAATGAGCAGTTCTTC
CASGSVVNEQFF